Described below is a single TCR beta chain sequence and its context. Expressed TCRB transcripts were sequenced because the entire RNA isolate underwent reverse transcription. Data came from immunoSEQ multiplex PCR; TCRdb stores just in-frame clones and leaves some out. The sample lists some 330,000 clones, 9.5% to 12% seen once, with just over 0.015% in the top ten. These data belong to a study of beta chain features in type 1 diabetes. With 6 bases clipped from V and 2 bases from J, the junction kept 9 bases outside the gene matches. This CDR3 has 16 residues. Germline CDR1 and CDR2: MNHNY and SVGAGI (reference sequence). Blood was drawn once from each donor into heparinised tubes. The draws averaged roughly 120 mL.

This receptor was taken from a woman in her twenties or thirties in good health. The sequenced material came from naive CD4+ T cells from blood. The chain joins TRBV6-6 to TRBJ2-4, with 8 nucleotides matching TRBD2. The DNA for the CDR3 is TGTGCCAGCAGCCGCACTAGCGGAGCTTCCAAAAACATTCAGTACTTC. Translated: CASSRTSGASKNIQYF.